This paragraph reports one T cell receptor (beta chain). The antigen is not known. Germline values: CDR1 LNHDA, CDR2 SQIVND (reference sequence). The CDR3 is 14 amino acids. V lost 6 bases, J lost 3 bases, and 12 bases lay in between. The sample is drawn from a study of T cell clonotyping in hematopoietic cell transplantation. About the study: Pretransplant recipient samples were taken after cytoreduction.

The table came from immunoSEQ multiplex PCR; TCRdb's copy has only in-frame clones and leaves some out. The sample carries 15,000 to 20,000 clones, about 80% recorded once. Documented time point: recipient sample about 28 days before transplant, after cytoreduction. Findings and limits, study-wide: Cells were unsorted, so CD4 and CD8 contributions were not separated. Recipient TCR diversity dropped after transplant; expanded clonotypes rose from day 30 to 180.

Here the sequenced sample was peripheral blood mononuclear cells, taken before stem cell transplant. The TCR comes from a man aged 55 to 70 with acute myeloid leukemia. Some clones in this sample may be carry-over from other donors' samples. V is TRBV19 and J is TRBJ2-1; D not resolved. The CDR3 loop reads CASRAGSVYNEQFF. The CDR3 coding sequence is TGTGCCAGTAGGGCTGGGTCGGTCTACAATGAGCAGTTCTTC.